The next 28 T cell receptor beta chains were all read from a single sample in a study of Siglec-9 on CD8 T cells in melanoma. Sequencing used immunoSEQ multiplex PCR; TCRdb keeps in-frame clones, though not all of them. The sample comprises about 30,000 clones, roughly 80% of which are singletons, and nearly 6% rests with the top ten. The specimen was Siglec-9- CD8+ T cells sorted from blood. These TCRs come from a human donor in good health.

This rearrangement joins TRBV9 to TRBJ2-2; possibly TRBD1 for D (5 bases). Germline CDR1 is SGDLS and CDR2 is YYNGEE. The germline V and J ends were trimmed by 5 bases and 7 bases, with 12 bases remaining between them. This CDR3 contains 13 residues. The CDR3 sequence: CASRRGNRGELFF. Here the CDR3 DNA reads TGTGCCAGCAGAAGGGGCAATCGCGGGGAGCTGTTTTTT.

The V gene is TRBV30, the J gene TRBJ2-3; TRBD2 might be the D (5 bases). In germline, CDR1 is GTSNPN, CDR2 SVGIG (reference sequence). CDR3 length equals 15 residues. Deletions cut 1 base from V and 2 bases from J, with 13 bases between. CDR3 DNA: TGTGCCTGGAGTGCCAGCGGTAGGCCCACAGATACGCAGTATTTT. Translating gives CAWSASGRPTDTQYF.

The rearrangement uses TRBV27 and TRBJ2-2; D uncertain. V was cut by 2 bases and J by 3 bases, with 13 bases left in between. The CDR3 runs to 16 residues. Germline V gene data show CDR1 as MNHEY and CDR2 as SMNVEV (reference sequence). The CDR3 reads CASSLPSGIDTGELFF. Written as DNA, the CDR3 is TGTGCCAGCAGTTTACCCTCAGGAATCGACACCGGGGAGCTGTTTTTT.

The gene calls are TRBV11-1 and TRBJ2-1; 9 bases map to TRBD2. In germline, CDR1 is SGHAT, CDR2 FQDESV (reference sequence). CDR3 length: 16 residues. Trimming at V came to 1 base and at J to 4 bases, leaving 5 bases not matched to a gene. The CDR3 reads CASSLVLAGIYNEQFF. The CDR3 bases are TGTGCCAGCAGCTTAGTGCTAGCGGGAATTTACAATGAGCAGTTCTTC.

The DNA of the CDR3 is TGTGCCTGCCAGGGGCTAACAGGGGGAGAGGGGTATGGGGCCAACGTCCTGACTTTC. The encoded protein is CACQGLTGGEGYGANVLTF. The chain uses TRBV30 and TRBJ2-6; 8 bases fit TRBD1. The CDR3 is 19 residues long. Germline V gene lookup returns CDR1 GTSNPN and CDR2 SVGIG (reference sequence). Trimming took 6 bases from V and 3 from J; bases not matched to a gene: 19.

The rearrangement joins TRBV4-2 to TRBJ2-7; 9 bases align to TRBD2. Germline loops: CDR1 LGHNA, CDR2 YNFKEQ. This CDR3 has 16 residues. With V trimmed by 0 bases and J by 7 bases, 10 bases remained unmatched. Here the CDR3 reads CASSQDFGGGAGEQYF. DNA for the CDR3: TGTGCCAGCAGCCAAGACTTCGGCGGGGGGGCCGGAGAGCAGTACTTC.

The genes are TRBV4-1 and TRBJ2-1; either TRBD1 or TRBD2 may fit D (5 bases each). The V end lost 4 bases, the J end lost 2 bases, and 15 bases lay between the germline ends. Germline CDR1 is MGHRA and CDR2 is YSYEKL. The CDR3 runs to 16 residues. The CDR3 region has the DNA TGCGCCAGCAGCCCGGTTGCCGGGGCCACCTACAATGAGCAGTTCTTC. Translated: CASSPVAGATYNEQFF.

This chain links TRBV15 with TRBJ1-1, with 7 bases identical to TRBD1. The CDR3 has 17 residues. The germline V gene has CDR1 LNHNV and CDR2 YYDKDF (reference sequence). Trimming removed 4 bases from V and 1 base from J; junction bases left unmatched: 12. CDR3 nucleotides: TGTGCCACCAGCACCCTAAGGGACAGAGATCCGAACACTGAAGCTTTCTTT. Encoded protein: CATSTLRDRDPNTEAFF.

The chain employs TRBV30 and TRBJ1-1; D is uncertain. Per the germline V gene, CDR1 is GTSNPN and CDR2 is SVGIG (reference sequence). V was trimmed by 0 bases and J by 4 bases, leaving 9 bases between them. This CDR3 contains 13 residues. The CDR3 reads CAWSVWPGTEAFF. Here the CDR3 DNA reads TGTGCCTGGAGTGTATGGCCGGGCACTGAAGCTTTCTTT.

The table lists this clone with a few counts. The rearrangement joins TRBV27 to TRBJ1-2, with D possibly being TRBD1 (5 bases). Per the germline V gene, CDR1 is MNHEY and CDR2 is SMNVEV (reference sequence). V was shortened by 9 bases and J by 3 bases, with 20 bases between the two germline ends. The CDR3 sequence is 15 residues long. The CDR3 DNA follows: TGTGCCAGTTCGGGGGGACCGCCGCACTACTATGGCTACACCTTC. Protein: CASSGGPPHYYGYTF.

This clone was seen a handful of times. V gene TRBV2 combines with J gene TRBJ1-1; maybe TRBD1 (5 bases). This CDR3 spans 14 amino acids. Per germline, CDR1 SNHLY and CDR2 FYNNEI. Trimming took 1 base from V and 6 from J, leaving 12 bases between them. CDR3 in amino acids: CASSEVIRGPEAFF. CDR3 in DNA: TGTGCCAGCAGTGAAGTGATTAGGGGCCCTGAAGCTTTCTTT.

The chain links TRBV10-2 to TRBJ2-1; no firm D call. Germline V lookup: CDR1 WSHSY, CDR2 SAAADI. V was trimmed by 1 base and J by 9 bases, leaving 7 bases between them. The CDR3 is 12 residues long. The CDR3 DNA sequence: TGCGCCAGCAGTGAGTGGCGGAGTGAGCAGTTCTTC. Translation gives CASSEWRSEQFF.

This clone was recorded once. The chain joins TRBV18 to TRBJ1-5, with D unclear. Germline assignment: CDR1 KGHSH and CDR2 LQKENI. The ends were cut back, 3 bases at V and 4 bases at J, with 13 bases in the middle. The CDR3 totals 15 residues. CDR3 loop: CASSPSETENQPQHF. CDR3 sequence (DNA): TGTGCCAGCTCACCTTCTGAGACGGAAAATCAGCCCCAGCATTTT.

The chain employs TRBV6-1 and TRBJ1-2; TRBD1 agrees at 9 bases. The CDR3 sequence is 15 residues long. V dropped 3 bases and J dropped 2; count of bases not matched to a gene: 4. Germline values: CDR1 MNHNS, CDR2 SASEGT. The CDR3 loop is CASSEPTGGNYGYTF. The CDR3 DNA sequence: TGTGCCAGCAGTGAGCCGACAGGGGGGAACTATGGCTACACCTTC.

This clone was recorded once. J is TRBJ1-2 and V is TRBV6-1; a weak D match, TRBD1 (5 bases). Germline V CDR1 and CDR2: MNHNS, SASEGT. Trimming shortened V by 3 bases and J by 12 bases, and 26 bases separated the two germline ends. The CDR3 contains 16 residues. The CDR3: CASSDATGAASSTDTF. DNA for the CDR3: TGTGCCAGCAGTGACGCGACCGGGGCAGCTTCCTCCACGGACACCTTC.

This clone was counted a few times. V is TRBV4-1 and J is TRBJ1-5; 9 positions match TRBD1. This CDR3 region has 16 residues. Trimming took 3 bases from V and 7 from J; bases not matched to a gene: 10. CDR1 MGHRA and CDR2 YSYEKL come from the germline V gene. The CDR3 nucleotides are TGCGCCAGCAGCCACCTTCTTGACAGGGGGAACCAGCCCCAGCATTTT. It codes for CASSHLLDRGNQPQHF.

The chain's CDR3 is CASSLGENEQFF. The DNA of the CDR3 is TGTGCCAGCAGTTTGGGGGAAAATGAGCAGTTCTTC. The chain uses TRBV27 and TRBJ2-1, with D perhaps TRBD1 or TRBD2 (5 bases each). Per germline, CDR1 MNHEY and CDR2 SMNVEV (reference sequence). This CDR3 region has 12 residues. Trimming cost V 3 bases and J 7 bases, with 7 bases left between them.

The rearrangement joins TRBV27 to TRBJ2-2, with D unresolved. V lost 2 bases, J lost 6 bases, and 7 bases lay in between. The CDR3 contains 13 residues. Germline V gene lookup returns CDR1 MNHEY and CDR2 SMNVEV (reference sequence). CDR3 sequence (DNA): TGTGCCAGCAGTTTAGGAAGGGCCGGGGAGCTGTTTTTT. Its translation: CASSLGRAGELFF.

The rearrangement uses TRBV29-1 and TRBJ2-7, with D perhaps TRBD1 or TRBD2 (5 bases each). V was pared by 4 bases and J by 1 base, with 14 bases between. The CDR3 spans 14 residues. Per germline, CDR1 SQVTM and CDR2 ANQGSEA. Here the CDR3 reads CSVGNPRESYEQYV. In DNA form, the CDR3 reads TGCAGCGTTGGGAACCCCAGGGAGTCCTACGAGCAGTACGTC.

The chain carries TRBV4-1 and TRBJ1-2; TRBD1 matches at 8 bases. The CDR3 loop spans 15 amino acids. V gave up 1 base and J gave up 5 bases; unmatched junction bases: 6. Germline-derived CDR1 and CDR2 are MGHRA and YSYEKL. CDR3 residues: CASSQAGTGIYGYTF. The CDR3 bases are TGCGCCAGCAGCCAAGCCGGGACAGGAATATATGGCTACACCTTC.

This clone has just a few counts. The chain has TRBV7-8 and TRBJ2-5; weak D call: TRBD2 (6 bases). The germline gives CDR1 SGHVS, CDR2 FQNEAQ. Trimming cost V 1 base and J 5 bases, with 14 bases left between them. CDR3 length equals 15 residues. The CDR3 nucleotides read TGTGCCAGCAGCTTAGTCTGGCTAGCGTTCGAGACCCAGTACTTC. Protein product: CASSLVWLAFETQYF.

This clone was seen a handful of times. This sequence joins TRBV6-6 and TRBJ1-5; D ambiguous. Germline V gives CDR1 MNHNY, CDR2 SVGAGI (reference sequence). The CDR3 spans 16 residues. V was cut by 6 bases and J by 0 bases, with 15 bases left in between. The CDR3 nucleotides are TGTGCCAGCAGCCGCCGTCGGGATTCTAGCAATCAGCCCCAGCATTTT. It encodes CASSRRRDSSNQPQHF.

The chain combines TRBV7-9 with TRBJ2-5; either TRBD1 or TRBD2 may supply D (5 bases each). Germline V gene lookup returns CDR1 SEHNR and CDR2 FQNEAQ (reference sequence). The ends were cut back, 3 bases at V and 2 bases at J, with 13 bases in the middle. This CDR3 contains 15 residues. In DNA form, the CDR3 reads TGTGCCAGCAGCTTCGGGGCTTCGGTACAAGAGACCCAGTACTTC. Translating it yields CASSFGASVQETQYF.

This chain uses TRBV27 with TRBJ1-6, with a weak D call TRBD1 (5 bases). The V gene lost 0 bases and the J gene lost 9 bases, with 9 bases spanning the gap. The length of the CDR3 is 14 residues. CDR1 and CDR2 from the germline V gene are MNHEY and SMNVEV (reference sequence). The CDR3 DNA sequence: TGTGCCAGCAGTTTATCTACGGGGGGTTCACCCCTCCACTTT. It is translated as CASSLSTGGSPLHF.

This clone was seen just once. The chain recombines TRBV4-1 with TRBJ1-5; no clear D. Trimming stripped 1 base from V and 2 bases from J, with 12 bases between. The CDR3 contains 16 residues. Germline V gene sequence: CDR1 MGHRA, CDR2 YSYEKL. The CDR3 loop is CASSQGRGFGNQPQHF. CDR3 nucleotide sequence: TGCGCCAGCAGCCAAGGCCGGGGTTTCGGCAATCAGCCCCAGCATTTT.

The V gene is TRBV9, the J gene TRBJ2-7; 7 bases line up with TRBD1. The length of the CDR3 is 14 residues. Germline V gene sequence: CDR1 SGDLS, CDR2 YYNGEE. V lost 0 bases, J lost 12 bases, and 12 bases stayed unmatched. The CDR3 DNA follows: TGTGCCAGCAGCGTAGGGTATCAGGGGGTGGTAATGTACTTC. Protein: CASSVGYQGVVMYF.

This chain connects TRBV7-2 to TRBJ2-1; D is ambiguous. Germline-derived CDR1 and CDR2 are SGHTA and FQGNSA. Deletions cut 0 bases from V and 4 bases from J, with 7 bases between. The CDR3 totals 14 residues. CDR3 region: CASSLARTYNEQFF. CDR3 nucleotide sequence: TGTGCCAGCAGCTTAGCACGGACGTACAATGAGCAGTTCTTC.

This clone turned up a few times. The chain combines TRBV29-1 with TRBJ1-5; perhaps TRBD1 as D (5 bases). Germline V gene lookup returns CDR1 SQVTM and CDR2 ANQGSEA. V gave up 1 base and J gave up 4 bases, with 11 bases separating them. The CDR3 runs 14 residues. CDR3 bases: TGCAGCGTTGAAGTGGGAGGGGTAAATCAGCCCCAGCATTTT. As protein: CSVEVGGVNQPQHF.